What follows are 11 T cell receptor beta chains derived from one specimen sequenced in a study of neurological immune-mediated disorders. TCRdb itself ran the 5' RACE reads through MiXCR, one entry per CDR3 protein. The data show about 50,000 distinct CDR3 sequences, under 2% seen once. What was sequenced was PBMCs. The receptors were sampled from a middle-aged woman with multiple sclerosis.

This clonotype was recorded many times. V and J are TRBV5-1 and TRBJ1-1; maybe TRBD1 (5 bases). The CDR3 runs 14 residues. Between the trimmed V and J ends, which lost 7 bases and 3 bases, there was a span of 16 bases. Germline V gene data show CDR1 as SGHRS and CDR2 as YFSETQ. This chain's CDR3 is CASRNTMGHTEAFF. For the CDR3, the DNA is TGCGCCAGCCGAAACACGATGGGGCACACTGAAGCTTTCTTT.

This clonotype came up many times. The chain carries TRBV5-1 and TRBJ2-7; the D is unclear. There are 12 residues in the CDR3. Trimming removed 0 bases at V and 4 bases at J, with 5 bases between. Germline V gene data show CDR1 as SGHRS and CDR2 as YFSETQ. Here the CDR3 reads CASSLDFYEQYF. The CDR3 nucleotides read TGCGCCAGCAGCTTGGACTTTTACGAGCAGTACTTC.

The sample holds many counts of this clonotype. The V and J genes are TRBV10-3 and TRBJ2-5, with 8 bases aligning to TRBD1. With V trimmed by 6 bases and J by 5 bases, 17 bases remained unmatched. In germline, CDR1 is ENHRY, CDR2 SYGVKD. The CDR3 has 17 residues. In nucleotides, the CDR3 is TGTGCCATCAGCGATAATACTGGACAGGGTTTGGGGGAGACCCAGTACTTC. Protein product: CAISDNTGQGLGETQYF.

This clonotype was seen repeatedly, ten times or more. This rearrangement joins TRBV14 to TRBJ1-1, with TRBD1 as a possible D gene (6 bases). This CDR3 has 14 residues. Germline V CDR1 and CDR2: SGHDN, FVKESK. The germline V and J ends were trimmed by 4 bases and 0 bases, with 9 bases remaining between them. CDR3 nucleotide sequence: TGTGCCAGCAGCCGGGGGGCTATGAACACTGAAGCTTTCTTT. Its translation is CASSRGAMNTEAFF. The variable domain in full, with the rest retrieved from reference TRBV14 and TRBJ1-1, is EAGVTQFPSHSVIEKGQTVTLRCDPISGHDNLYWYRRVMGKEIKFLLHFVKESKQDESGMPNNRFLAERTGGTYSTLKVQPAELEDSGVYFCASSRGAMNTEAFFGQGTRLTVV.

This clonotype was observed many times. The rearrangement links TRBV6-6 to TRBJ2-1; D not certain. Trimming took 6 bases from V and 10 from J, leaving 16 bases between them. Germline lookup yields CDR1 MNHNY and CDR2 SVGAGI (reference sequence). CDR3 size: 13 residues. For the CDR3, the DNA is TGTGCCAGCAGCCGAACCCTACTACTCGAGCAGTTCTTC. Its translation is CASSRTLLLEQFF.

This clonotype was counted ten times or more. This rearrangement joins TRBV20-1 to TRBJ1-1, with D tentatively TRBD1 (5 bases). The CDR3 is made up of 15 amino acids. Germline-derived CDR1 and CDR2 are DFQATT and SNEGSKA (reference sequence). The ends were cut back, 3 bases at V and 0 bases at J, with 14 bases in the middle. The CDR3 spells CSASNRLKVNTEAFF. CDR3 nucleotide sequence: TGCAGTGCTAGTAACAGGCTGAAGGTGAACACTGAAGCTTTCTTT.

At least ten counts were recorded for this clonotype. V usage is TRBV7-9 and J usage is TRBJ2-7; TRBD1 matches 8 bases. The CDR3 loop spans 16 amino acids. Germline CDR1 and CDR2: SEHNR and FQNEAQ (reference sequence). Trimming took 3 bases from V and 3 from J; bases not matched to a gene: 10. CDR3 sequence (DNA): TGTGCCAGCAGCTTCTCCCCGACAGGGGAGAGCTACGAGCAGTACTTC. This translates into CASSFSPTGESYEQYF.

This clonotype appeared many times. The chain combines TRBV20-1 with TRBJ2-2, with D hard to call. Germline V gene lookup returns CDR1 DFQATT and CDR2 SNEGSKA (reference sequence). The CDR3 contains 12 residues. Trimming removed 5 bases at V and 3 bases at J, with 7 bases between. The CDR3 region has the DNA TGCAGTGCTCCGGCCCACACCGGGGAGCTGTTTTTT. Translation: CSAPAHTGELFF.

This clonotype has a count of ten or more. The J gene is TRBJ1-5, the V gene TRBV6-5; 9 bases align to TRBD1. The CDR3 consists of 16 residues. Germline V gene sequence: CDR1 MNHEY, CDR2 SVGAGI. J gave up 6 bases and V 6 bases, and 12 bases lay outside the gene matches. DNA of the CDR3: TGTGCCAGCAGCCCTACCGGGACAGGGACAAGTCAGCCCCAGCATTTT. Translation gives CASSPTGTGTSQPQHF.

The table lists this clonotype with many counts. The V and J genes are TRBV20-1 and TRBJ1-1; 7 nucleotides align to TRBD1. The CDR3 is 14 residues long. V shed 1 base and J 5 bases; nucleotides not matched to a gene: 7. The germline V gene encodes CDR1 DFQATT and CDR2 SNEGSKA (reference sequence). CDR3 loop: CSARALTGKTEAFF. CDR3 nucleotides: TGCAGTGCTAGAGCTTTGACAGGGAAGACTGAAGCTTTCTTT.

Notes on this clonotype: A much larger clone lies a single base off, so this may be a read error. The chain links TRBV27 to TRBJ1-1, with D hard to call. Germline CDR1 and CDR2: MNHEY and SMNVEV (reference sequence). The CDR3 is 13 residues long. Trimming took 7 bases from V and 1 from J, leaving 10 bases between them. The CDR3 loop is CASNPRGNTEAFF. The CDR3 DNA is TGTGCCAGCAACCCGCGGGGGAACACTGAAGCTTTCTTT.